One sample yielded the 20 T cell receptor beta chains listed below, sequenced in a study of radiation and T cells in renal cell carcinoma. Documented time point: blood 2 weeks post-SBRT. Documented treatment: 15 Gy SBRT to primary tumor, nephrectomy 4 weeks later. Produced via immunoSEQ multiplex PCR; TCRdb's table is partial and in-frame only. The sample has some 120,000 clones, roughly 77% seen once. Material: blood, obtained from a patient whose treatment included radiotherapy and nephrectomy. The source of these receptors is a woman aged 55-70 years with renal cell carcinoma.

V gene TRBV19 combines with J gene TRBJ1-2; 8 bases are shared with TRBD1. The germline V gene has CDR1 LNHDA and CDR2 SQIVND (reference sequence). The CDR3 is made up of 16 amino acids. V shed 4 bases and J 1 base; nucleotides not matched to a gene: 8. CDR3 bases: TGTGCCAGTAGTACGCCGCTGGGACAGGTTAACTATGGCTACACCTTC. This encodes CASSTPLGQVNYGYTF.

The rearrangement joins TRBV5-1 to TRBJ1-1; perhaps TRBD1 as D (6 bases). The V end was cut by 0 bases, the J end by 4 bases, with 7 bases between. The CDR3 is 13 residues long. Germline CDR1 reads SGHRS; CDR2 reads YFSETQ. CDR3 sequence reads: CASSLEGGTEAFF. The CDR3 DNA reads TGCGCCAGCAGCTTGGAGGGGGGCACTGAAGCTTTCTTT. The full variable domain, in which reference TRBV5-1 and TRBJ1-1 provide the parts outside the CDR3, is KAGVTQTPRYLIKTRGQQVTLSCSPISGHRSVSWYQQTPGQGLQFLFEYFSETQRNKGNFPGRFSGRQFSNSRSEMNVSTLELGDSALYLCASSLEGGTEAFFGQGTRLTVV.

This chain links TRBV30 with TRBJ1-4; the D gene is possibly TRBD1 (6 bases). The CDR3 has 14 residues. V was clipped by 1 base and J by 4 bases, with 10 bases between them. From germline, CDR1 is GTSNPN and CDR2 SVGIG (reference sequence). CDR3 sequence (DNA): TGTGCCTGGAGTGCGGACAGAAGTAATGAAAAACTGTTTTTT. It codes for CAWSADRSNEKLFF.

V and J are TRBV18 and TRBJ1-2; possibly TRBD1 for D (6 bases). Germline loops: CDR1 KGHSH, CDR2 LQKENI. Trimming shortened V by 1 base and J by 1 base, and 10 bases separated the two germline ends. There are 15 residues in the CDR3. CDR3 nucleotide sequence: TGTGCCAGCTCACCACGGACAGAAGTTAACTATGGCTACACCTTC. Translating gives CASSPRTEVNYGYTF.

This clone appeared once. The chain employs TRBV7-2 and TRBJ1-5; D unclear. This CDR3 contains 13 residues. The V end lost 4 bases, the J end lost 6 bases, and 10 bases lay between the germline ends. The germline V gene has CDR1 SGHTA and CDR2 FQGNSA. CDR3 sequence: CASSSGRGQPQHF. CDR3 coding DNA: TGTGCCAGCAGCTCTGGTAGAGGTCAGCCCCAGCATTTT.

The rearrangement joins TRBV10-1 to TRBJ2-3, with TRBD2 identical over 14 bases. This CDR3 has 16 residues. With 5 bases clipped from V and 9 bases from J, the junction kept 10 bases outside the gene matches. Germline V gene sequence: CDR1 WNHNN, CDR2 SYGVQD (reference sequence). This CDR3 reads CASSPGLAGGRGTQYF. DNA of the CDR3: TGCGCCAGCAGTCCCGGACTAGCGGGGGGCCGGGGGACGCAGTATTTT.

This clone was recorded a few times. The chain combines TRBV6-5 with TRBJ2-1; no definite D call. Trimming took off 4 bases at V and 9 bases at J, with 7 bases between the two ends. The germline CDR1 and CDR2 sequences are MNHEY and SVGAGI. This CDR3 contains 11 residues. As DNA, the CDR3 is TGTGCCAGCAGTTCTAAAATTGAGCAGTTCTTC. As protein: CASSSKIEQFF.

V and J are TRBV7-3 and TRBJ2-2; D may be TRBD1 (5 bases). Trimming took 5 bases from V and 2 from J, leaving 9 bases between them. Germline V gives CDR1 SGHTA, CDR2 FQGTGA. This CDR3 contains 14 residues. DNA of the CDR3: TGTGCCAGCAGCGTCCAGGGTAACACCGGGGAGCTGTTTTTT. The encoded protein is CASSVQGNTGELFF.

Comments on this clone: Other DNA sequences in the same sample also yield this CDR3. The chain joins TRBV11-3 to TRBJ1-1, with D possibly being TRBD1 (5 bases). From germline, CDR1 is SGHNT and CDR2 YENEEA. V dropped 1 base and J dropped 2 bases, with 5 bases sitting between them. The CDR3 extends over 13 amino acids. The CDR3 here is CASSLGGNTEAFF. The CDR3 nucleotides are TGTGCCAGCAGCTTAGGGGGCAACACTGAAGCTTTCTTT.

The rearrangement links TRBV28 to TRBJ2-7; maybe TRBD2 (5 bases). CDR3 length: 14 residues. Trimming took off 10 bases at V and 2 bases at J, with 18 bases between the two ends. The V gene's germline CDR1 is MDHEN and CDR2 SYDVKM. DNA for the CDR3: TGTGCCACGGTTACCGGGAAAATACCCTACGAGCAGTACTTC. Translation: CATVTGKIPYEQYF.

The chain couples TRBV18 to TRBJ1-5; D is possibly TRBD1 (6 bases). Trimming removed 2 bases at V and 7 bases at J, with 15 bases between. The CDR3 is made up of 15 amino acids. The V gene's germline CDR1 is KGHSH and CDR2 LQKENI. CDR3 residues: CASSPSGAFGQPQHF. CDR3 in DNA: TGTGCCAGCTCACCATCGGGGGCGTTCGGGCAGCCCCAGCATTTT.

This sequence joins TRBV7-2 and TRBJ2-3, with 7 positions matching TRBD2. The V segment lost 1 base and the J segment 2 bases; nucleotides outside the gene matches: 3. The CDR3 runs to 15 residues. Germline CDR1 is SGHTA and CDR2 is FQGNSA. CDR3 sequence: CASSLGAGFTDTQYF. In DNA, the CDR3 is TGTGCCAGCAGCTTAGGAGCGGGGTTCACAGATACGCAGTATTTT. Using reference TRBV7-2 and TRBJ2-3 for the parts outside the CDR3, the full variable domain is GAGVSQSPSNKVTEKGKDVELRCDPISGHTALYWYRQSLGQGLEFLIYFQGNSAPDKSGLPSDRFSAERTGGSVSTLTIQRTQQEDSAVYLCASSLGAGFTDTQYFGPGTRLTVL.

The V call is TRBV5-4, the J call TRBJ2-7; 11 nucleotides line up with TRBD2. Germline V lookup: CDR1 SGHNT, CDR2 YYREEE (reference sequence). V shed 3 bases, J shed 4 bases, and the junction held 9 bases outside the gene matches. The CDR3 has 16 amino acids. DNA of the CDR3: TGTGCCAGCAGCTCGGAGGCGGGACTAGCGGTTTACGAGCAGTACTTC. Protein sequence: CASSSEAGLAVYEQYF.

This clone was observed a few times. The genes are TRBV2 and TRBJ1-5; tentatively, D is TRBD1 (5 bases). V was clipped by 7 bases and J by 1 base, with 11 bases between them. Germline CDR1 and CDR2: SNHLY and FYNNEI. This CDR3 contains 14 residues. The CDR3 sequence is CASNRGGSNQPQHF. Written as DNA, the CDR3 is TGTGCCAGCAATAGGGGTGGCAGCAATCAGCCCCAGCATTTT.

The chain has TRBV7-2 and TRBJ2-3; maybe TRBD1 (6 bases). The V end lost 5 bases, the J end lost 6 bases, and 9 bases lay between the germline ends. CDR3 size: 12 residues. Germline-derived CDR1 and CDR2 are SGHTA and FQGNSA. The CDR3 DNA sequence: TGTGCCAGCAGCCCAAGGGGGGATACGCAGTATTTT. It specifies CASSPRGDTQYF.

The DNA of the CDR3 is TGTGCCAGCAGTGTACAAAGGGTGGGTAATTCACCCCTCCACTTT. It encodes CASSVQRVGNSPLHF. The V gene is TRBV2, the J gene TRBJ1-6; D is unclear. CDR3 size: 15 residues. In germline, CDR1 is SNHLY, CDR2 FYNNEI. The germline V and J ends were trimmed by 4 bases and 6 bases, with 13 bases remaining between them.

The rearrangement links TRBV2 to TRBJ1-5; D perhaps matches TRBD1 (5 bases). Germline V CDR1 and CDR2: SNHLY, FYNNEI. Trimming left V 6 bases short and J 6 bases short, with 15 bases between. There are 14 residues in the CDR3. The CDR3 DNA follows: TGTGCCAGCAGCTGGGGCCAAAGCGGTCAGCCCCAGCATTTT. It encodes CASSWGQSGQPQHF.

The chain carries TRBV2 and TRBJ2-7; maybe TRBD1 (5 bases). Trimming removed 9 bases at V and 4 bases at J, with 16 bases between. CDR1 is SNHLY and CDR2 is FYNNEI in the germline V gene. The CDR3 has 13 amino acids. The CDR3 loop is CASRQPPNYEQYF. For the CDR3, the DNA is TGTGCCAGTAGACAGCCTCCGAATTACGAGCAGTACTTC.

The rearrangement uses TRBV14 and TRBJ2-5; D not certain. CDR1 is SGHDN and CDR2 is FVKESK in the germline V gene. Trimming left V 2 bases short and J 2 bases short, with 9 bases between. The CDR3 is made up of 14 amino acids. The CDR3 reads CASSQITQQETQYF. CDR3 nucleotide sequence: TGTGCCAGCAGCCAAATAACACAACAAGAGACCCAGTACTTC.

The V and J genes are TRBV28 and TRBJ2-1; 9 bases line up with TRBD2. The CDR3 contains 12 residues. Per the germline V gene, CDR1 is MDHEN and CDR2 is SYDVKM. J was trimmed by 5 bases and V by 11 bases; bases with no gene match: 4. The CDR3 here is CAAQRGDNEQFF. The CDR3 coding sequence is TGTGCCGCCCAGCGGGGGGACAATGAGCAGTTCTTC.